The clone carrying this TCR beta chain has just a few counts. The target antigen is unknown. TCRdb reprocessed the 5' RACE reads with MiXCR, giving one entry per CDR3 protein. The repertoire holds approximately 46,000 distinct CDR3 sequences, with approximately 10% as singletons. V dropped 6 bases and J dropped 0 bases, with 9 bases sitting between them. This CDR3 comprises 14 residues. Germline values: CDR1 MDHEN, CDR2 SYDVKM. These data come from a study of neurological immune-mediated disorders. Study outcomes and limitations: HTLV-1-associated myelopathy displayed the greatest TCR clonal expansion, and multiple sclerosis exhibited the smallest, lower than that of healthy controls.

The sample was PBMCs. The sequence was obtained from a man between 65 and 80 years old with HTLV-1-associated myelopathy (HAM/TSP). The J gene is TRBJ2-1, the V gene TRBV28; unclear D gene. CDR3 coding DNA: TGTGCCAGCAGCACGTTTTCCTCCTACAATGAGCAGTTCTTC. It specifies CASSTFSSYNEQFF.